The 26 T cell receptor beta chains presented below share a single source sample, sequenced in a study of blood T cell repertoires in COVID-19. Some clones are missing from TCRdb's copy, which holds only in-frame ones; the method was immunoSEQ multiplex PCR. Among about 320,000 clones listed, around four fifths were seen once. Sequenced input: peripheral blood. These receptors came from a woman aged 45-59 years with acute or convalescent COVID-19.

This rearrangement joins TRBV28 to TRBJ2-2; no definite D call. The V and J ends lost 2 bases and 3 bases respectively, with 13 bases between them. This CDR3 region has 16 residues. Germline assignment: CDR1 MDHEN and CDR2 SYDVKM. This chain's CDR3 is CASSLVDRLHTGELFF. The CDR3 DNA is TGTGCCAGCAGTTTAGTCGATCGGTTACACACCGGGGAGCTGTTTTTT.

The chain employs TRBV5-4 and TRBJ2-7; 8 positions agree with TRBD1. The germline CDR1 and CDR2 sequences are SGHNT and YYREEE (reference sequence). V trimming: 3 bases; J trimming: 4 bases; junction bases outside the gene matches: 3. The CDR3 is 13 residues long. The CDR3 here is CASSYGQGYEQYF. CDR3 sequence (DNA): TGTGCCAGCAGCTATGGACAGGGATACGAGCAGTACTTC.

A few counts support this clone. The chain employs TRBV14 and TRBJ2-3, with D tentatively TRBD2 (6 bases). The CDR3 loop spans 16 amino acids. Deletions cut 0 bases from V and 2 bases from J, with 12 bases between. From germline, CDR1 is SGHDN and CDR2 FVKESK. Here the CDR3 reads CASSQDSRLDTDTQYF. CDR3 coding DNA: TGTGCCAGCAGCCAAGATTCGAGACTAGACACAGATACGCAGTATTTT.

The rearrangement joins TRBV29-1 to TRBJ1-1, with a possible D match to TRBD1 (6 bases). The CDR3 extends over 13 amino acids. Trimming cost V 8 bases and J 5 bases, with 18 bases left between them. Germline V lookup: CDR1 SQVTM, CDR2 ANQGSEA. CDR3 loop: CSMHRDQGTEAFF. DNA for the CDR3: TGCAGCATGCACCGGGACCAGGGGACTGAAGCTTTCTTT.

The chain is built from TRBV30 and TRBJ2-7; D is undetermined. CDR3 size: 13 residues. Between the trimmed V and J ends, which lost 4 bases and 3 bases, there was a span of 13 bases. The germline V gene encodes CDR1 GTSNPN and CDR2 SVGIG (reference sequence). The CDR3 sequence: CAWTSNFVYEQYF. DNA of the CDR3: TGTGCCTGGACGAGTAATTTCGTCTACGAGCAGTACTTC.

The chain combines TRBV5-1 with TRBJ1-5; TRBD1 agrees at 10 bases. The germline V gene has CDR1 SGHRS and CDR2 YFSETQ. The CDR3 is 18 amino acids. V lost 5 bases and J lost 6; bases outside the gene matches: 17. In DNA, the CDR3 is TGCGCCAGCAGTCGACAGGGGGCGCGGTGGTGTAGCGGTCAGCCCCAGCATTTT. Amino acids: CASSRQGARWCSGQPQHF.

J is TRBJ2-3 and V is TRBV30; no firm D call. The CDR3 has 14 amino acids. V lost 1 base and J 6 bases, leaving 14 bases between the germline ends. Germline CDR1 reads GTSNPN; CDR2 reads SVGIG (reference sequence). This chain's CDR3 is CAWSAVITQDTQYF. DNA of the CDR3: TGTGCCTGGAGTGCGGTAATTACACAGGATACGCAGTATTTT.

J is TRBJ1-5 and V is TRBV6-6; 7 nucleotides match TRBD1. The ends lost 4 bases at V and 1 base at J; junction bases unmatched: 7. The length of the CDR3 is 16 residues. CDR1 and CDR2 (germline): MNHNY, SVGAGI (reference sequence). CDR3 bases: TGTGCCAGCAGTTCGGCCGGGACAGTAAGCAATCAGCCCCAGCATTTT. As protein: CASSSAGTVSNQPQHF.

The gene calls are TRBV10-3 and TRBJ2-2, with 8 bases aligning to TRBD2. Germline CDR1 reads ENHRY; CDR2 reads SYGVKD. The CDR3 has 14 residues. V was pared by 4 bases and J by 7 bases, with 5 bases of the junction left unmatched. CDR3 nucleotides: TGTGCCATCAGTGGACTAGCGTCGGGCGGGGAGCTGTTTTTT. This codes for CAISGLASGGELFF.

This clone was seen ten or more times. The chain is built from TRBV15 and TRBJ2-2; 7 bases agree with TRBD1. Trimming cost V 2 bases and J 1 base; bases outside gene matches: 7. The CDR3 contains 17 residues. Looked up from germline, CDR1 is LNHNV and CDR2 is YYDKDF (reference sequence). CDR3: CATSRLPGQMNTGELFF. DNA for the CDR3: TGTGCCACCAGCAGATTACCGGGACAGATGAACACCGGGGAGCTGTTTTTT.

This chain connects TRBV7-9 to TRBJ1-2; tentatively, D is TRBD1 (6 bases). The CDR3 covers 14 residues. The ends were cut back, 6 bases at V and 7 bases at J, with 18 bases in the middle. Germline values: CDR1 SEHNR, CDR2 FQNEAQ (reference sequence). The CDR3 here is CASRPGAGAGGYTF. The CDR3 coding sequence is TGTGCCAGCAGACCAGGGGCGGGGGCCGGTGGCTACACCTTC.

Written as DNA, the CDR3 is TGTGCCAGCAACTGGGGACAGGACACCGGGGAGCTGTTTTTT. Protein product: CASNWGQDTGELFF. The rearrangement links TRBV6-5 to TRBJ2-2; 8 nucleotides align to TRBD1. Germline CDR1 reads MNHEY; CDR2 reads SVGAGI. This CDR3 is 14 amino acids long. The V gene end was trimmed by 7 bases and the J gene end by 3 bases; junction bases not matched to a gene: 4.

The CDR3 sequence is CASSQTIGQGEQYF. DNA for the CDR3: TGCGCCAGCAGCCAGACGATCGGACAGGGCGAGCAGTACTTC. The J gene is TRBJ2-7, the V gene TRBV4-1; TRBD1 agrees at 8 bases. The germline V gene has CDR1 MGHRA and CDR2 YSYEKL. The CDR3 length is 14 residues. With V trimmed by 3 bases and J by 6 bases, 7 bases remained unmatched.

The V and J genes are TRBV18 and TRBJ1-6, with D possibly being TRBD1 (6 bases). Germline CDR1 reads KGHSH; CDR2 reads LQKENI. This CDR3 region has 13 residues. V was trimmed by 3 bases and J by 11 bases, leaving 11 bases between them. CDR3 DNA sequence: TGTGCCAGCTCACCGGGCAGGGGTACACCCCTCCACTTT. The encoded protein is CASSPGRGTPLHF.

CDR3 nucleotides: TGTGCCTGGAGTCTAAATAGCAATCAGCCCCAGCATTTT. This sequence encodes CAWSLNSNQPQHF. V is TRBV30 and J is TRBJ1-5, with unresolved D. This CDR3 has 13 residues. V lost 2 bases and J 0 bases, leaving 5 bases between the germline ends. CDR1 is GTSNPN and CDR2 is SVGIG in the germline V gene (reference sequence).

This clone was picked up a small number of times. Other DNA sequences in the same sample also yield this CDR3. The V call is TRBV7-2, the J call TRBJ2-3; a possible D gene is TRBD2 (7 bases). The V end was cut by 5 bases, the J end by 2 bases, with 17 bases between. Germline CDR1 is SGHTA and CDR2 is FQGNSA. The CDR3 runs to 16 residues. The CDR3: CASSNLGGGNTDTQYF. The CDR3 DNA is TGTGCCAGCAGCAACTTGGGAGGGGGAAACACAGATACGCAGTATTTT.

The CDR3 here is CASSRDRGQGNQPQHF. The CDR3 DNA reads as TGTGCCAGCAGCCGAGACAGGGGGCAAGGCAATCAGCCCCAGCATTTT. The chain couples TRBV21-1 to TRBJ1-5; TRBD1 is the table's D call and was not checked against the DNA. TRBV21-1 is a pseudogene segment. The CDR3 spans 16 residues.

V gene TRBV27 combines with J gene TRBJ2-3; D gene unclear. The V gene's germline CDR1 is MNHEY and CDR2 SMNVEV (reference sequence). The CDR3 totals 12 residues. Deletions cut 4 bases from V and 2 bases from J, with 4 bases between. CDR3 nucleotide sequence: TGTGCCAGCAGTTCCTACACAGATACGCAGTATTTT. This gives the protein CASSSYTDTQYF.

This sequence joins TRBV27 and TRBJ2-3, with 10 bases matching TRBD2. CDR3 length equals 19 residues. The V gene end was trimmed by 0 bases and the J gene end by 6 bases; junction bases not matched to a gene: 15. Germline CDR1 MNHEY, CDR2 SMNVEV (reference sequence). CDR3 in DNA: TGTGCCAGCAGTTTATCGGCTTTTGGGCCTAGCGGGAGACGGGATACGCAGTATTTT. It yields the protein CASSLSAFGPSGRRDTQYF.

This chain connects TRBV2 to TRBJ2-3; 10 nucleotides align to TRBD2. This CDR3 region has 17 residues. The junction had 10 bases not matched to a gene; V was cut back by 6 bases and J by 1 base. Germline CDR1 is SNHLY and CDR2 is FYNNEI. CDR3: CASRPRGAGGRTDTQYF. The CDR3 DNA reads TGTGCCAGCAGGCCTAGGGGAGCGGGAGGGCGCACAGATACGCAGTATTTT. Complete variable domain (other parts from reference TRBV2 and TRBJ2-3): EPEVTQTPSHQVTQMGQEVILRCVPISNHLYFYWYRQILGQKVEFLVSFYNNEISEKSEIFDDQFSVERPDGSNFTLKIRSTKLEDSAMYFCASRPRGAGGRTDTQYFGPGTRLTVL.

The CDR3 DNA is TGTGCCAGCTCACCGACAGGGCAGCGGAACACTGAAGCTTTCTTT. Translating it yields CASSPTGQRNTEAFF. The chain uses TRBV18 and TRBJ1-1; 7 bases fit TRBD1. Per the germline V gene, CDR1 is KGHSH and CDR2 is LQKENI. CDR3 length: 15 residues. J was trimmed by 1 base and V by 3 bases; bases with no gene match: 5.

The rearrangement uses TRBV6-5 and TRBJ1-2; a possible D gene is TRBD1 (6 bases). The germline CDR1 and CDR2 sequences are MNHEY and SVGAGI. CDR3 length: 13 amino acids. The V end was cut by 6 bases, the J end by 2 bases, with 10 bases between. As DNA, the CDR3 is TGTGCCAGCAGACCGACAGGAAACTATGGCTACACCTTC. Translation gives CASRPTGNYGYTF.

This clone was picked up one time. The same CDR3 is also encoded by other DNA sequences in this sample. V and J are TRBV24-1 and TRBJ1-2; D gene unclear. Germline-derived CDR1 and CDR2 are KGHDR and SFDVKD. The V end was cut by 4 bases, the J end by 2 bases, with 4 bases between. The CDR3 totals 12 residues. In DNA form, the CDR3 reads TGTGCCACCAGTGACACAAACTATGGCTACACCTTC. It encodes CATSDTNYGYTF.

The chain couples TRBV9 to TRBJ1-5; 7 nucleotides agree with TRBD1. Germline trimming cut 0 bases from V and 9 bases from J; bases unmatched to any gene: 12. The CDR3 has 16 amino acids. CDR1 and CDR2 (germline): SGDLS, YYNGEE. DNA of the CDR3: TGTGCCAGCAGCGTAGAGGGAGACAGGGATCTTGGGCCCCAGCATTTT. The encoded protein is CASSVEGDRDLGPQHF.

This clone has just one count. The CDR3 sequence is CASRQGETEAFF. As DNA, the CDR3 is TGTGCCAGCAGGCAGGGCGAAACTGAAGCTTTCTTT. The chain uses TRBV7-9 and TRBJ1-1, with D perhaps matching TRBD1 (5 bases). This CDR3 has 12 residues. Germline assignment: CDR1 SEHNR and CDR2 FQNEAQ (reference sequence). V was clipped by 6 bases and J by 5 bases, with 10 bases between them.

V is TRBV7-2 and J is TRBJ2-1; TRBD1 aligns across 9 bases. Germline V gene lookup returns CDR1 SGHTA and CDR2 FQGNSA. V dropped 5 bases and J dropped 12; count of bases not matched to a gene: 8. There are 13 residues in the CDR3. The CDR3 here is CASSPPGQGLQFF. CDR3 nucleotide sequence: TGTGCCAGCAGCCCTCCGGGACAGGGCTTGCAGTTCTTC.